This TCR beta chain appears in the sequencing data of a study of siplizumab effects on memory and regulatory T cells. Assay: immunoSEQ multiplex PCR; the TCRdb copy retains only in-frame clones and omits some. The table lists more than 60,000 clones, about 92% of them singletons. V lost 5 bases, J lost 7 bases, and 12 bases lay in between. Germline V gives CDR1 SGHVS, CDR2 FNYEAQ. The CDR3 runs 13 residues. V gene TRBV7-6 combines with J gene TRBJ1-3, with a weak D call TRBD1 (5 bases). The sample taken for sequencing was CD8+ T cells sorted from blood. This receptor was taken from a human donor in good health. CDR3 bases: TGTGCCAGCAGCCTAGGCCAGGGTAACACCATATATTTT. Its translation is CASSLGQGNTIYF.